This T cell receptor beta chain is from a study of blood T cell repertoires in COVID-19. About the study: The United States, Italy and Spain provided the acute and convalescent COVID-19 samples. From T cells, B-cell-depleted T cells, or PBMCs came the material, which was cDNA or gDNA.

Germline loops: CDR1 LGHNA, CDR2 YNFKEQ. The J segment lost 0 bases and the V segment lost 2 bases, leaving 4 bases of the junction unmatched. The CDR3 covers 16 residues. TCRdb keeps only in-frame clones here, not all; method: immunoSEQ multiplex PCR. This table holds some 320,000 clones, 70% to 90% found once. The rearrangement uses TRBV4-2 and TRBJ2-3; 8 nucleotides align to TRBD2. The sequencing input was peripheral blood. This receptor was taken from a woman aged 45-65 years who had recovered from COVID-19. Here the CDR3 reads CASSQIAGLSTDTQYF. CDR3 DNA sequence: TGTGCCAGCAGCCAAATAGCGGGGCTGAGCACAGATACGCAGTATTTT.